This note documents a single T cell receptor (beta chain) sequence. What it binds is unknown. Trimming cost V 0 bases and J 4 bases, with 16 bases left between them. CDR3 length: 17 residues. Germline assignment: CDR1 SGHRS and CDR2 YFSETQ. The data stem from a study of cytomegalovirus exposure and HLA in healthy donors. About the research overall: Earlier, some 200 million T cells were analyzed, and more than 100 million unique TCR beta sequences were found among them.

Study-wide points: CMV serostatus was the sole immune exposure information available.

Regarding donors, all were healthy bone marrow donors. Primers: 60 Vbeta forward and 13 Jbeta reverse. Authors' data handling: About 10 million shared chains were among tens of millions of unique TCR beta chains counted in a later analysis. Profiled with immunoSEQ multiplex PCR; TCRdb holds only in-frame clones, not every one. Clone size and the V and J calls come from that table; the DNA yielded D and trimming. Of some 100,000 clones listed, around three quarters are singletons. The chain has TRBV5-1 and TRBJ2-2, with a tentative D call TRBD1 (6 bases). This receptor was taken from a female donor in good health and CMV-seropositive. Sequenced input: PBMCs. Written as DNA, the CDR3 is TGCGCCAGCAGCTTGGCCATCGGAGGCAGGGGCACCGGGGAGCTGTTTTTT. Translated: CASSLAIGGRGTGELFF. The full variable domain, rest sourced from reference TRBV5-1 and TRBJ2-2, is KAGVTQTPRYLIKTRGQQVTLSCSPISGHRSVSWYQQTPGQGLQFLFEYFSETQRNKGNFPGRFSGRQFSNSRSEMNVSTLELGDSALYLCASSLAIGGRGTGELFFGEGSRLTVL.